These 24 T cell receptor beta chains share one sample of origin, sequenced in a study of cytomegalovirus exposure and HLA in healthy donors. Primers included in the PCR were 60 Vbeta and 13 Jbeta primers. Repertoires were generated with immunoSEQ multiplex PCR, while TCRdb's copy carries only in-frame clones and drops some. The table lists around 40,000 clones, 75% to 90% of them singletons. The specimen was PBMCs. The receptors shown here come from a woman aged 40 to 49 in good health and CMV-seropositive.

This chain joins TRBV12-2 and TRBJ1-2. TRBV12-2 is shown as a pseudogene. This CDR3 is 11 amino acids long. The CDR3 reads CAPRGGYGYTF. The CDR3 DNA is TGTGCGCCTAGGGGGGGATATGGCTACACCTTC.

The chain links TRBV19 to TRBJ2-3, with a tentative D call TRBD2 (5 bases). CDR1 LNHDA and CDR2 SQIVND come from the germline V gene (reference sequence). Trimming removed 3 bases from V and 3 bases from J, with 16 bases in between. This CDR3 region has 16 residues. Written as DNA, the CDR3 is TGTGCCAGTAGTATTGCCCTTCTGACGGGGACAGATACGCAGTATTTT. Residues: CASSIALLTGTDTQYF. The full variable domain, completed using reference TRBV19 and TRBJ2-3, is DGGITQSPKYLFRKEGQNVTLSCEQNLNHDAMYWYRQDPGQGLRLIYYSQIVNDFQKGDIAEGYSVSREKKESFPLTVTSAQKNPTAFYLCASSIALLTGTDTQYFGPGTRLTVL.

CDR3 protein: CAKGTSGRDEQFF. DNA for the CDR3: TGTGCCAAGGGGACTAGCGGGCGGGATGAGCAGTTCTTC. V is TRBV2 and J is TRBJ2-1, with 12 nucleotides matching TRBD2. The V gene's germline CDR1 is SNHLY and CDR2 FYNNEI. The junction had 6 bases not matched to a gene; V was cut back by 10 bases and J by 8 bases. The CDR3 totals 13 residues.

The chain uses TRBV19 and TRBJ1-1, with D tentatively TRBD1 (6 bases). V lost 10 bases, J lost 0 bases, and 12 bases lay in between. Germline V gives CDR1 LNHDA, CDR2 SQIVND (reference sequence). The CDR3 spans 13 residues. This CDR3 reads CATEDRMNTEAFF. CDR3 nucleotide sequence: TGTGCCACCGAGGACAGAATGAACACTGAAGCTTTCTTT. The full variable domain, its missing parts supplied by reference TRBV19 and TRBJ1-1, is DGGITQSPKYLFRKEGQNVTLSCEQNLNHDAMYWYRQDPGQGLRLIYYSQIVNDFQKGDIAEGYSVSREKKESFPLTVTSAQKNPTAFYLCATEDRMNTEAFFGQGTRLTVV.

This chain uses TRBV19 with TRBJ2-2; 7 bases fit TRBD1. CDR3 size: 14 residues. Germline V gene data show CDR1 as LNHDA and CDR2 as SQIVND (reference sequence). Trimming removed 3 bases from V and 5 bases from J; junction bases left unmatched: 3. CDR3 sequence reads: CASSITGVTGELFF. In DNA, the CDR3 is TGTGCCAGTAGTATCACAGGGGTGACCGGGGAGCTGTTTTTT.

The CDR3 coding sequence is TGCGCCAGCAGCCACGACAGGGTGAACACTGAAGCTTTCTTT. Its protein is CASSHDRVNTEAFF. V usage is TRBV5-1 and J usage is TRBJ1-1; TRBD1 matches 7 bases. This CDR3 region has 14 residues. Germline CDR1 is SGHRS and CDR2 is YFSETQ. The junction had 3 bases not matched to a gene; V was cut back by 4 bases and J by 0 bases.

The J gene is TRBJ2-7, the V gene TRBV9; 7 bases are a match to TRBD1. The CDR3 loop spans 14 amino acids. Trimming removed 2 bases from V and 7 bases from J; junction bases left unmatched: 9. Per the germline V gene, CDR1 is SGDLS and CDR2 is YYNGEE. The DNA for the CDR3 is TGTGCCAGCAGCGTTAGCTACAGGGGCGGGGAGCAGTACTTC. Translated, it gives CASSVSYRGGEQYF. Full variable domain (remainder filled in from reference TRBV9 and TRBJ2-7): DSGVTQTPKHLITATGQRVTLRCSPRSGDLSVYWYQQSLDQGLQFLIQYYNGEERAKGNILERFSAQQFPDLHSELNLSSLELGDSALYFCASSVSYRGGEQYFGPGTRLTVT.

The chain has TRBV6-1 and TRBJ1-4; perhaps TRBD1 as D (5 bases). This CDR3 is 14 amino acids long. The germline V and J ends were trimmed by 6 bases and 6 bases, with 14 bases remaining between them. Germline V gives CDR1 MNHNS, CDR2 SASEGT. DNA of the CDR3: TGTGCCAGCAGACCTTTGGGGGGGGATGAAAAACTGTTTTTT. Encoded protein: CASRPLGGDEKLFF.

The chain is built from TRBV28 and TRBJ1-4; TRBD1 matches 10 bases. This CDR3 has 13 residues. V shed 6 bases, J shed 10 bases, and the junction held 5 bases outside the gene matches. Germline V gene lookup returns CDR1 MDHEN and CDR2 SYDVKM. CDR3 in DNA: TGTGCCAGCAGCTCAGGACAGGGGGGAAAACTGTTTTTT. Its translation is CASSSGQGGKLFF.

This clone was counted only a few times. The chain is built from TRBV9 and TRBJ2-5; the D gene is possibly TRBD2 (6 bases). Deletions cut 4 bases from V and 1 base from J, with 11 bases between. Germline-derived CDR1 and CDR2 are SGDLS and YYNGEE. This CDR3 spans 14 amino acids. The CDR3 is CASSNFGGQETQYF. In DNA, the CDR3 is TGTGCCAGCAGCAACTTCGGGGGCCAAGAGACCCAGTACTTC. Full variable domain (rest looked up from reference TRBV9 and TRBJ2-5): DSGVTQTPKHLITATGQRVTLRCSPRSGDLSVYWYQQSLDQGLQFLIQYYNGEERAKGNILERFSAQQFPDLHSELNLSSLELGDSALYFCASSNFGGQETQYFGPGTRLLVL.

CDR3 bases: TGCGCCAGCAGATGGATTCACGGTCCCAGGGGGGTTCCGGACACTGAAGCTTTCTTT. It yields the protein CASRWIHGPRGVPDTEAFF. The rearrangement uses TRBV5-1 and TRBJ1-1; TRBD1 matches 7 bases. The CDR3 has 19 amino acids. CDR1 SGHRS and CDR2 YFSETQ come from the germline V gene. V was pared by 5 bases and J by 3 bases, with 22 bases of the junction left unmatched.

The genes are TRBV10-1 and TRBJ1-6; D is unresolved. CDR1 and CDR2 from the germline V gene are WNHNN and SYGVQD (reference sequence). Trimming cost V 3 bases and J 10 bases, with 10 bases left between them. The CDR3 has 13 residues. The CDR3 DNA follows: TGCGCCAGCAGTGACCAGACAAAATCACCCCTCCACTTT. It specifies CASSDQTKSPLHF.

This clone was detected once. This chain connects TRBV6-1 to TRBJ1-1; D gene uncertain. The V and J ends lost 6 bases and 4 bases respectively, with 9 bases between them. This CDR3 comprises 12 residues. The germline CDR1 and CDR2 sequences are MNHNS and SASEGT. CDR3 protein: CASRTQTTEAFF. CDR3 DNA: TGTGCCAGCAGGACACAAACCACTGAAGCTTTCTTT.

This clone showed up just a few times. This chain connects TRBV25-1 to TRBJ2-1, with 9 bases fitting TRBD2. CDR1 and CDR2 (germline): MGHDK, SYGVNS. This CDR3 is built from 18 residues. Unmatched junction bases numbered 8, after V lost 2 bases and J lost 0 bases. The CDR3 loop reads CASSERSSGNSSYNEQFF. In DNA, the CDR3 is TGTGCCAGCAGTGAACGGTCTAGCGGGAATAGCTCCTACAATGAGCAGTTCTTC.

This rearrangement joins TRBV25-1 to TRBJ2-7, with 11 bases aligning to TRBD1. Trimming took 4 bases from V and 3 from J; bases not matched to a gene: 5. This CDR3 spans 15 amino acids. From germline, CDR1 is MGHDK and CDR2 SYGVNS. The chain's CDR3 is CASSAGTGGNYEQYF. Written as DNA, the CDR3 is TGTGCCAGCAGTGCTGGGACAGGGGGTAACTACGAGCAGTACTTC.

The chain recombines TRBV9 with TRBJ2-7; D is uncertain. This CDR3 comprises 15 residues. Germline CDR1 reads SGDLS; CDR2 reads YYNGEE. V was shortened by 4 bases and J by 3 bases, with 17 bases between the two germline ends. CDR3 coding DNA: TGTGCCAGCAGCCCCCGCGATCACAGCTACTACGAGCAGTACTTC. Translating it yields CASSPRDHSYYEQYF.

The gene calls are TRBV7-9 and TRBJ1-4, with D unresolved. V lost 5 bases, J lost 10 bases, and 8 bases lay in between. In germline, CDR1 is SEHNR, CDR2 FQNEAQ (reference sequence). CDR3 length: 11 amino acids. DNA of the CDR3: TGTGCCAGCAGCAATAGTATAAAACTGTTTTTT. It yields the protein CASSNSIKLFF.

This chain connects TRBV11-2 to TRBJ2-5; perhaps TRBD1 as D (7 bases). Trimming cost V 1 base and J 11 bases, with 17 bases left between them. The CDR3 is 14 amino acids. Germline CDR1 reads SGHAT; CDR2 reads FQNNGV. DNA for the CDR3: TGTGCCAGCAGCTTAGGGCGGGACAGACACGGGCAGTACTTC. It specifies CASSLGRDRHGQYF.

The chain employs TRBV18 and TRBJ2-3; D uncertain. Germline CDR1 KGHSH, CDR2 LQKENI. There are 14 residues in the CDR3. V was trimmed by 6 bases and J by 2 bases, leaving 12 bases between them. The CDR3 nucleotides read TGTGCCAGCTCCCTCAAAGCTTCCACAGATACGCAGTATTTT. Translated: CASSLKASTDTQYF.

V gene TRBV5-1 combines with J gene TRBJ2-3, with D perhaps matching TRBD2 (5 bases). The CDR3 covers 14 residues. The germline V gene has CDR1 SGHRS and CDR2 YFSETQ. V lost 4 bases and J lost 5, with 14 bases in between. In DNA form, the CDR3 reads TGCGCCAGCAGCGCCGGGATCCCGGGAGATACGCAGTATTTT. It is translated as CASSAGIPGDTQYF.

J is TRBJ2-5 and V is TRBV7-9; D is possibly TRBD1 (5 bases). The V end was cut by 4 bases, the J end by 4 bases, with 19 bases between. The CDR3 covers 16 residues. The germline gives CDR1 SEHNR, CDR2 FQNEAQ (reference sequence). DNA of the CDR3: TGTGCCAGCAGCTCCTTCACCACGGTAGGGGTAGAGACCCAGTACTTC. Protein: CASSSFTTVGVETQYF.

The chain combines TRBV7-2 with TRBJ2-5; TRBD2 is a possible D gene (5 bases). The germline V gene has CDR1 SGHTA and CDR2 FQGNSA. This CDR3 region has 13 residues. Deletions cut 5 bases from V and 4 bases from J, with 11 bases between. The CDR3 DNA sequence: TGTGCCAGCAGCCCGGCGGGTCGAGAGACCCAGTACTTC. The encoded protein is CASSPAGRETQYF.

This clone appeared once. V and J are TRBV15 and TRBJ2-2, with TRBD2 identical over 9 bases. This CDR3 spans 17 amino acids. Per germline, CDR1 LNHNV and CDR2 YYDKDF (reference sequence). Trimming cost V 1 base and J 2 bases; bases outside gene matches: 5. In DNA form, the CDR3 reads TGTGCCACCAGCAGAGGGGCAGCGGGAGGAAACACCGGGGAGCTGTTTTTT. Amino acid sequence: CATSRGAAGGNTGELFF. The full variable domain, with the rest looked up from reference TRBV15 and TRBJ2-2, is DAMVIQNPRYQVTQFGKPVTLSCSQTLNHNVMYWYQQKSSQAPKLLFHYYDKDFNNEADTPDNFQSRRPNTSFCFLDIRSPGLGDTAMYLCATSRGAAGGNTGELFFGEGSRLTVL.

The chain combines TRBV5-6 with TRBJ2-2, with TRBD1 matching over 11 bases. CDR3 size: 18 residues. Unmatched junction bases numbered 13, after V lost 3 bases and J lost 6 bases. Per germline, CDR1 SGHDT and CDR2 YYEEEE. The CDR3 bases are TGTGCCAGCAGCTCATTTGCGGACAGGGGGCTTAAAGCCGGGGAGCTGTTTTTT. Its translation is CASSSFADRGLKAGELFF.